This T cell receptor (beta chain) came from a study of blood T cell repertoires in COVID-19. Produced via immunoSEQ multiplex PCR; TCRdb's table is partial and in-frame only. Among 250,000 to 300,000 clones listed, around 90% were seen once. Assignment of participants to cohorts was predicated upon participant-reported clinical history. Before being deemed recovered, Cohort 3 donors had two negative PCRs, clearance, or symptom resolution. The sequence derives from a woman aged 25 to 39 who had recovered from COVID-19. The sequencing input was PBMCs or T cells enriched from blood (not recorded which).

DNA for the CDR3: TGCGCCAGCAGCCAAGGTAGCGGTCTCTACGAGCAGTACTTC. This translates into CASSQGSGLYEQYF. V gene TRBV4-1 combines with J gene TRBJ2-7, with D maybe TRBD2 (6 bases). This CDR3 comprises 14 residues. Between the trimmed V and J ends, which lost 1 base and 3 bases, there was a span of 10 bases. Germline V lookup: CDR1 MGHRA, CDR2 YSYEKL.